This T cell receptor beta chain was observed in a study of hypomethylating agent response in myelodysplastic syndrome. Per germline, CDR1 SQVTM and CDR2 ANQGSEA. The CDR3 loop spans 14 amino acids. Trimming cost V 7 bases and J 7 bases, with 22 bases left between them. Study-wide results and caveats: The cohort was small, with only about 10 patients analyzed. Richness, rarefaction diversity and clonality did not change significantly after hypomethylating treatment.

Worth noting for this clone: The target antigen is unknown.

TCRdb's copy holds only in-frame clones and misses some; the assay was immunoSEQ multiplex PCR. The table has about 6,000 clones, approximately 80% seen once; the top ten hold 9.5% to 10%. Sample: bone marrow, taken before or after starting hypomethylating agent treatment for myelodysplastic syndrome (not recorded which). The rearrangement links TRBV29-1 to TRBJ1-2; D gene unclear. The origin of this receptor is a human donor with myelodysplastic syndrome. Written as DNA, the CDR3 is TGCAGCGACCTCCCCCGCCAGGCGGGTAGTGGCTACACCTTC. This gives the protein CSDLPRQAGSGYTF. The full variable domain, with the rest looked up from reference TRBV29-1 and TRBJ1-2, is SAVISQKPSRDICQRGTSLTIQCQVDSQVTMMFWYRQQPGQSLTLIATANQGSEATYESGFVIDKFPISRPNLTFSTLTVSNMSPEDSSIYLCSDLPRQAGSGYTFGSGTRLTVV.